The 26 T cell receptor beta chains reported below all come from one sample, sequenced in a study of cytomegalovirus exposure and HLA in healthy donors. The PCR had 60 Vbeta and 13 Jbeta primers. Some clones are missing from TCRdb's copy, which holds only in-frame ones; the method was immunoSEQ multiplex PCR. This table has 200,000 or so clones, over 75% appearing once. The source material was PBMCs. Receptors were obtained from a man younger than 35 in good health and CMV-seronegative.

The rearrangement uses TRBV11-2 and TRBJ1-2; D call uncertain. Germline V lookup: CDR1 SGHAT, CDR2 FQNNGV. This CDR3 has 13 residues. V was pared by 9 bases and J by 0 bases, with 11 bases between. The CDR3 spells CASKPPANYGYTF. The CDR3 bases are TGTGCCAGTAAACCACCAGCTAACTATGGCTACACCTTC.

The chain joins TRBV28 to TRBJ1-4; 7 bases agree with TRBD1. V was clipped by 10 bases and J by 5 bases; unmatched bases: 10. Germline CDR1 and CDR2: MDHEN and SYDVKM. The CDR3 extends over 14 amino acids. Here the CDR3 reads CATTPGTANEKLFF. The CDR3, as DNA: TGTGCCACCACCCCGGGGACAGCAAATGAAAAACTGTTTTTT.

The V and J genes are TRBV7-2 and TRBJ2-5; D is possibly TRBD1 (5 bases). In germline, CDR1 is SGHTA, CDR2 FQGNSA. CDR3 size: 15 residues. V was clipped by 5 bases and J by 1 base, with 14 bases between them. The CDR3 loop is CASSRKVTVQETQYF. In DNA, the CDR3 is TGTGCCAGCAGCCGGAAGGTGACAGTCCAAGAGACCCAGTACTTC.

V is TRBV19 and J is TRBJ2-1; 9 bases line up with TRBD2. CDR1 and CDR2 from the germline V gene are LNHDA and SQIVND (reference sequence). With 3 bases clipped from V and 0 bases from J, the junction kept 3 bases outside the gene matches. CDR3 length: 16 residues. CDR3 protein: CASSMAGGSSYNEQFF. CDR3 DNA: TGTGCCAGTAGTATGGCGGGGGGGAGCTCCTACAATGAGCAGTTCTTC. The full variable domain, completed using reference TRBV19 and TRBJ2-1, is DGGITQSPKYLFRKEGQNVTLSCEQNLNHDAMYWYRQDPGQGLRLIYYSQIVNDFQKGDIAEGYSVSREKKESFPLTVTSAQKNPTAFYLCASSMAGGSSYNEQFFGPGTRLTVL.

CDR3 DNA sequence: TGTGCCAGCAGCTTAGAACTGGGGGCTGATACGCAGTATTTT. This encodes CASSLELGADTQYF. The chain couples TRBV13 to TRBJ2-3; D may be TRBD1 (6 bases). Trimming pared 1 base from V and 6 bases from J, leaving 11 bases between. The CDR3 is made up of 14 amino acids. Germline values: CDR1 PRHDT, CDR2 FYEKMQ (reference sequence).

The rearrangement joins TRBV7-9 to TRBJ1-2; D is ambiguous. There are 15 residues in the CDR3. V gave up 1 base and J gave up 0 bases, with 9 bases separating them. Germline V CDR1 and CDR2: SEHNR, FQNEAQ (reference sequence). The chain's CDR3 is CASSLVIGANYGYTF. DNA for the CDR3: TGTGCCAGCAGCTTAGTAATAGGAGCTAACTATGGCTACACCTTC.

The chain combines TRBV5-1 with TRBJ2-5, with D maybe TRBD1 (7 bases). The J call is uncertain, as TRBJ2-7 better fits the DNA end. The germline V gene has CDR1 SGHRS and CDR2 YFSETQ. The CDR3 length is 13 residues. CDR3 region: CASSAGQNYEQYF. CDR3 nucleotides: TGCGCCAGCAGCGCGGGACAGAATTACGAGCAGTACTTC.

This clone has a handful of counts. The gene calls are TRBV19 and TRBJ2-2; a weak D match, TRBD1 (5 bases). The CDR3 totals 16 residues. The V gene lost 6 bases and the J gene lost 4 bases, with 18 bases spanning the gap. The germline gives CDR1 LNHDA, CDR2 SQIVND (reference sequence). The chain's CDR3 is CASRNTGASSTGELFF. CDR3 in DNA: TGTGCCAGTAGAAACACAGGTGCTTCGTCCACCGGGGAGCTGTTTTTT.

V and J are TRBV6-5 and TRBJ2-2; 9 bases map to TRBD1. V shed 7 bases and J 4 bases; nucleotides not matched to a gene: 7. The CDR3 contains 15 residues. Looked up from germline, CDR1 is MNHEY and CDR2 is SVGAGI. CDR3 sequence (DNA): TGTGCCAGCACCCAGGGGACAGGGAGCACCGGGGAGCTGTTTTTT. This encodes CASTQGTGSTGELFF.

The chain recombines TRBV29-1 with TRBJ2-3, with TRBD2 matching 9 bases. J gave up 3 bases and V 4 bases, and 8 bases lay outside the gene matches. Germline V gene sequence: CDR1 SQVTM, CDR2 ANQGSEA. CDR3 length: 15 amino acids. The DNA for the CDR3 is TGCAGCGTTGGAGCTAGCGCGGGGGGGACAGATACGCAGTATTTT. This translates into CSVGASAGGTDTQYF.

The chain has TRBV4-3 and TRBJ1-4, with 9 bases aligning to TRBD1. The V and J ends lost 3 bases and 7 bases, in that order; junction bases with no gene match: 12. The germline CDR1 and CDR2 sequences are LGHNA and YSLEER. The CDR3 totals 17 residues. The CDR3 coding sequence is TGCGCCAGCAGCCATACCGGGACAGGGTCCCTGGGTGAAAAACTGTTTTTT. Translating it yields CASSHTGTGSLGEKLFF.

At least ten counts were recorded for this clone. Within the sample, other DNA sequences also encode this same CDR3. The genes are TRBV27 and TRBJ1-1, with D possibly TRBD1 on 5 matching bases. Germline V lookup: CDR1 MNHEY, CDR2 SMNVEV (reference sequence). CDR3 length: 13 residues. Trimming took 2 bases from V and 2 from J, leaving 6 bases between them. CDR3 region: CASSLQGNTEAFF. Written as DNA, the CDR3 is TGTGCCAGCAGTTTACAGGGAAACACTGAAGCTTTCTTT.

The rearrangement joins TRBV30 to TRBJ1-1; 8 nucleotides align to TRBD1. There are 12 residues in the CDR3. CDR1 and CDR2 (germline): GTSNPN, SVGIG (reference sequence). V was pared by 2 bases and J by 11 bases, with 7 bases of the junction left unmatched. The CDR3 spells CAWSSGQVQAFF. The CDR3 DNA sequence: TGTGCCTGGAGTTCGGGACAGGTACAGGCTTTCTTT.

J is TRBJ1-5 and V is TRBV7-8; 9 bases map to TRBD1. CDR1 and CDR2 from the germline V gene are SGHVS and FQNEAQ. V trimming: 1 base; J trimming: 5 bases; junction bases outside the gene matches: 3. This CDR3 region has 15 residues. The CDR3 reads CASSLGTGAHQPQHF. The DNA for the CDR3 is TGTGCCAGCAGCTTAGGGACAGGGGCTCATCAGCCCCAGCATTTT.

The chain recombines TRBV7-3 with TRBJ2-7; 8 bases are a match to TRBD2. The V and J ends lost 6 bases and 3 bases, in that order; junction bases with no gene match: 10. Germline V gene data show CDR1 as SGHTA and CDR2 as FQGTGA. The CDR3 sequence is 15 residues long. The CDR3 protein is CASRPQRETDYEQYF. CDR3 bases: TGTGCCAGCAGACCCCAGCGGGAGACAGACTACGAGCAGTACTTC.

The chain couples TRBV9 to TRBJ1-2, with 9 bases lining up with TRBD1. The V gene end was trimmed by 3 bases and the J gene end by 4 bases; junction bases not matched to a gene: 10. This CDR3 has 16 residues. From germline, CDR1 is SGDLS and CDR2 YYNGEE. The chain's CDR3 is CASSEHTTGGSYGYTF. The CDR3 region has the DNA TGTGCCAGCAGCGAACACACCACAGGGGGCTCCTATGGCTACACCTTC. Full variable domain (remainder filled in from reference TRBV9 and TRBJ1-2): DSGVTQTPKHLITATGQRVTLRCSPRSGDLSVYWYQQSLDQGLQFLIQYYNGEERAKGNILERFSAQQFPDLHSELNLSSLELGDSALYFCASSEHTTGGSYGYTFGSGTRLTVV.

This chain joins TRBV6-6 and TRBJ2-7, with D possibly matching TRBD1 (5 bases). The CDR3 has 10 amino acids. The germline V gene has CDR1 MNHNY and CDR2 SVGAGI (reference sequence). The V end lost 8 bases, the J end lost 7 bases, and 9 bases lay between the germline ends. CDR3 region: CASLGAEQYF. In DNA, the CDR3 is TGTGCCAGCTTAGGGGCAGAGCAGTACTTC.

Only a few counts were recorded for this clone. The V gene is TRBV9, the J gene TRBJ2-5; 10 nucleotides align to TRBD1. The V and J ends lost 3 bases and 2 bases, in that order; junction bases with no gene match: 7. Germline V gene lookup returns CDR1 SGDLS and CDR2 YYNGEE. The CDR3 has 16 residues. CDR3 sequence: CASSARDRGGQETQYF. DNA of the CDR3: TGTGCCAGCAGCGCAAGGGACAGGGGTGGGCAAGAGACCCAGTACTTC.

The V and J genes are TRBV7-9 and TRBJ2-1; D perhaps matches TRBD2 (6 bases). This CDR3 is built from 19 residues. Deletions cut 0 bases from V and 4 bases from J, with 22 bases between. CDR1 and CDR2 from the germline V gene are SEHNR and FQNEAQ (reference sequence). DNA of the CDR3: TGTGCCAGCAGCTTAGCGGAGATGGGACTCAAAAGGGGTTACAATGAGCAGTTCTTC. Translating it yields CASSLAEMGLKRGYNEQFF.

This chain connects TRBV11-2 to TRBJ2-5; TRBD2 matches 16 bases. V dropped 4 bases and J dropped 3; count of bases not matched to a gene: 8. Germline V gives CDR1 SGHAT, CDR2 FQNNGV. This CDR3 contains 18 residues. DNA of the CDR3: TGTGCCAGCAGCTCCGGGACTAGCGGGGGGGCCCTGAAAGAGACCCAGTACTTC. It translates to CASSSGTSGGALKETQYF.

This chain joins TRBV9 and TRBJ2-7; 11 bases fit TRBD2. CDR3 size: 15 residues. V dropped 0 bases and J dropped 3; count of bases not matched to a gene: 2. CDR1 SGDLS and CDR2 YYNGEE come from the germline V gene. CDR3 coding DNA: TGTGCCAGCAGCGTAGGACTAGCGGGACTCTACGAGCAGTACTTC. This codes for CASSVGLAGLYEQYF. Full variable domain (rest looked up from reference TRBV9 and TRBJ2-7): DSGVTQTPKHLITATGQRVTLRCSPRSGDLSVYWYQQSLDQGLQFLIQYYNGEERAKGNILERFSAQQFPDLHSELNLSSLELGDSALYFCASSVGLAGLYEQYFGPGTRLTVT.

CDR3 residues: CASSILGTQGETQYF. The CDR3 nucleotides read TGTGCCAGTAGTATTTTAGGGACCCAGGGGGAGACCCAGTACTTC. This chain links TRBV19 with TRBJ2-5; tentative D call: TRBD1 (6 bases). The V end lost 3 bases, the J end lost 5 bases, and 16 bases lay between the germline ends. The CDR3 loop spans 15 amino acids. Germline-derived CDR1 and CDR2 are LNHDA and SQIVND (reference sequence).

The V call is TRBV11-2, the J call TRBJ2-1, with D perhaps TRBD2 (7 bases). CDR3 length: 15 residues. From germline, CDR1 is SGHAT and CDR2 FQNNGV. Trimming removed 4 bases at V and 13 bases at J, with 23 bases between. This chain's CDR3 is CASSWGGARTSKQFF. Written as DNA, the CDR3 is TGTGCCAGCAGCTGGGGGGGCGCGCGTACCAGTAAACAGTTCTTC.

The chain joins TRBV15 to TRBJ2-7, with no clear D. Germline assignment: CDR1 LNHNV and CDR2 YYDKDF (reference sequence). V was pared by 1 base and J by 5 bases, with 6 bases between. This CDR3 has 12 amino acids. The CDR3 here is CATSRGQDEQYF. Here the CDR3 DNA reads TGTGCCACCAGCAGAGGCCAGGACGAGCAGTACTTC.

The chain couples TRBV2 to TRBJ1-2, with 10 bases identical to TRBD1. Germline V gives CDR1 SNHLY, CDR2 FYNNEI. This CDR3 is built from 13 residues. V trimming: 6 bases; J trimming: 6 bases; junction bases outside the gene matches: 4. CDR3 nucleotide sequence: TGTGCCAGCAGGACAGGGGGCTGGCATGGCTACACCTTC. Encoded protein: CASRTGGWHGYTF.

The chain joins TRBV2 to TRBJ2-2; 7 bases agree with TRBD1. The ends lost 6 bases at V and 7 bases at J; junction bases unmatched: 5. Germline V gene lookup returns CDR1 SNHLY and CDR2 FYNNEI. The CDR3 loop spans 13 amino acids. The CDR3 DNA sequence: TGTGCCAGCAGCCTACAGGGGATCGGGGAGCTGTTTTTT. It encodes CASSLQGIGELFF.